The 14 T cell receptor beta chains below come from one sample, sequenced in a study of blood T cells in healthy people across ages (dated by TCRdb to between 2014 and 2017). Library creation used 5' RACE. The listed sequencing device is Illumina HiSeq 2500. A second PCR of roughly 7 to 11 cycles was performed with a sample-barcoded 5' primer and a J-beta primer mix. TCRdb applied fastp at Q25 and MiXCR to the public reads, then kept only in-frame beta chains. Every distinct CDR3 protein forms one entry, paired with its most common genes and DNA. The sample yields about 800,000 distinct CDR3 sequences; just under 25% were counted once. Of the sample, approximately 4% is held by the ten largest clones. This same sample was also part of a study on T cells of mothers and their children.

The sequenced material came from blood. The origin of the receptors is a boy younger than 18 in good health.

The chain links TRBV29-1 to TRBJ2-3; 10 positions match TRBD1. This CDR3 comprises 15 residues. Germline V gene lookup returns CDR1 SQVTM and CDR2 ANQGSEA. V lost 0 bases to trimming and J lost 5 bases; unmatched junction nucleotides: 5. The CDR3 spells CSVEETGGSIDTQYF. The DNA for the CDR3 is TGCAGCGTTGAAGAGACAGGGGGCTCGATAGATACGCAGTATTTT.

The genes are TRBV20-1 and TRBJ2-5; D remains unclear. This CDR3 has 12 residues. Germline-derived CDR1 and CDR2 are DFQATT and SNEGSKA (reference sequence). V lost 1 base and J 5 bases, leaving 8 bases between the germline ends. The CDR3 DNA follows: TGCAGTGCTAGAGTAATAATCGAGACCCAGTACTTC. Its translation is CSARVIIETQYF.

This clonotype was observed a handful of times. The chain uses TRBV6-5 and TRBJ2-2; 7 nucleotides align to TRBD1. J gave up 0 bases and V 7 bases, and 11 bases lay outside the gene matches. The CDR3 contains 17 residues. Germline V gene lookup returns CDR1 MNHEY and CDR2 SVGAGI. This chain's CDR3 is CASTLAPRGSNTGELFF. Here the CDR3 DNA reads TGTGCCAGCACTTTGGCCCCCAGGGGGTCGAACACCGGGGAGCTGTTTTTT.

The rearrangement links TRBV12-3 or TRBV12-4 to TRBJ1-2, with 7 positions matching TRBD1. The CDR3 spans 17 residues. Unmatched junction bases numbered 11, after V lost 3 bases and J lost 1 base. This CDR3 is CASSFFGLTGNNYGYTF. CDR3 nucleotides: TGTGCCAGCAGTTTTTTCGGCCTGACAGGGAATAACTATGGCTACACCTTC.

The genes are TRBV28 and TRBJ2-7; the D is unclear. The V gene lost 2 bases and the J gene lost 2 bases, with 19 bases spanning the gap. CDR1 is MDHEN, CDR2 SYDVKM, per germline. The CDR3 sequence is 17 residues long. CDR3 loop: CASSLGPRVGFTYEQYF. The CDR3 bases are TGTGCCAGCAGTTTAGGCCCAAGGGTTGGGTTCACCTACGAGCAGTACTTC.

This clonotype was picked up one time. The rearrangement uses TRBV28 and TRBJ1-5; 7 nucleotides match TRBD1. Germline lookup yields CDR1 MDHEN and CDR2 SYDVKM. The CDR3 sequence is 16 residues long. Trimming cost V 5 bases and J 7 bases; bases outside gene matches: 14. In DNA, the CDR3 is TGTGCCAGCAGTCCCGGATCCTACAGGGGCGGGCAGCCCCAGCATTTT. This gives the protein CASSPGSYRGGQPQHF. Together with reference TRBV28 and TRBJ1-5, the CDR3 gives the full variable domain: DVKVTQSSRYLVKRTGEKVFLECVQDMDHENMFWYRQDPGLGLRLIYFSYDVKMKEKGDIPEGYSVSREKKERFSLILESASTNQTSMYLCASSPGSYRGGQPQHFGDGTRLSIL.

J is TRBJ1-3 and V is TRBV28; 9 bases line up with TRBD1. Trimming removed 3 bases from V and 0 bases from J; junction bases left unmatched: 3. The CDR3 is 16 residues long. CDR1 is MDHEN, CDR2 SYDVKM, per germline. CDR3 region: CASSFTGGLSGNTIYF. The CDR3 DNA follows: TGTGCCAGCAGTTTCACAGGGGGCCTCTCTGGAAACACCATATATTTT.

In this sample, this clonotype turned up once. The chain employs TRBV9 and TRBJ1-4; no clear D. CDR3 length: 16 amino acids. The V end lost 3 bases, the J end lost 2 bases, and 14 bases lay between the germline ends. Looked up from germline, CDR1 is SGDLS and CDR2 is YYNGEE. In DNA form, the CDR3 reads TGTGCCAGCAGCGATGGTCGGAGGCTGACTAATGAAAAACTGTTTTTT. It codes for CASSDGRRLTNEKLFF.

The chain carries TRBV21-1 and TRBJ2-3; the D segment call TRBD1 is taken from the table without a DNA check. TRBV21-1 represents a pseudogene. The CDR3 is 17 residues long. CDR3: CASSRGQGAQKTDTQYF. CDR3 sequence (DNA): TGTGCCAGCAGCCGAGGACAGGGGGCGCAGAAGACAGATACGCAGTATTTT.

This clonotype was observed a few times. The rearrangement joins TRBV5-1 to TRBJ1-1, with 7 bases aligning to TRBD1. The CDR3 covers 14 residues. Losses at the gene ends were 1 base for V and 4 bases for J; bases not matched to a gene: 4. In germline, CDR1 is SGHRS, CDR2 YFSETQ. The CDR3 reads CASSLNQGGTEAFF. The CDR3 bases are TGCGCCAGCAGCTTGAATCAGGGGGGCACTGAAGCTTTCTTT.

This clonotype was counted a few times. In DNA, the CDR3 is TGTGCCAGCAGCTTAAATAGGAATACGCAGTATTTT. As protein: CASSLNRNTQYF. The J gene is TRBJ2-3, the V gene TRBV7-2; no definite D call. Per germline, CDR1 SGHTA and CDR2 FQGNSA. V lost 2 bases and J lost 7, with 7 bases in between. The CDR3 is made up of 12 amino acids.

The chain employs TRBV12-3 or TRBV12-4 and TRBJ2-5; D possibly corresponds to TRBD1 (6 bases). Trimming removed 7 bases from V and 5 bases from J, with 14 bases in between. The CDR3 has 13 residues. The CDR3 sequence: CASIQGTGETQYF. DNA of the CDR3: TGTGCCAGCATCCAGGGGACGGGGGAGACCCAGTACTTC.

The J gene is TRBJ2-7, the V gene TRBV28, with D possibly called TRBD1 or TRBD2 (5 bases each). CDR3 size: 14 residues. Germline-derived CDR1 and CDR2 are MDHEN and SYDVKM. V gave up 3 bases and J gave up 0 bases, with 9 bases separating them. CDR3 in DNA: TGTGCCAGCAGTTTCCCAGGGAGCTCCTACGAGCAGTACTTC. Protein: CASSFPGSSYEQYF.

This clonotype was seen a handful of times. The rearrangement joins TRBV29-1 to TRBJ1-3, with a weak D call TRBD1 (5 bases). Trimming cost V 6 bases and J 0 bases, with 12 bases left between them. The CDR3 consists of 14 residues. CDR1 SQVTM and CDR2 ANQGSEA come from the germline V gene. The chain's CDR3 is CSVTGTYSGNTIYF. In DNA, the CDR3 is TGCAGCGTGACCGGGACGTACTCTGGAAACACCATATATTTT.